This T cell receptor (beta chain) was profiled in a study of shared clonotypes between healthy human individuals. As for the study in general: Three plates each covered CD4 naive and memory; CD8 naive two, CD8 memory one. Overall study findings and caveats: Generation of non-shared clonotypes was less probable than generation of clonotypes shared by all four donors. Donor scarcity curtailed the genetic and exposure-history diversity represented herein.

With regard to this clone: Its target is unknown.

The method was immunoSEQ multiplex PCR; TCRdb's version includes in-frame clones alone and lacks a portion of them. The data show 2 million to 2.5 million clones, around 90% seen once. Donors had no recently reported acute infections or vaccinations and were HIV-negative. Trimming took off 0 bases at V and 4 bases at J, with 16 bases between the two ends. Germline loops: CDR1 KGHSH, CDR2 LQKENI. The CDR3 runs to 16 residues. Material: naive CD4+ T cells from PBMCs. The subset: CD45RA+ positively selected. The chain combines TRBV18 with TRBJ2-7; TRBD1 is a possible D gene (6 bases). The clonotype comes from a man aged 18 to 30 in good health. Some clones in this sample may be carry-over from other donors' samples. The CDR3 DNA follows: TGTGCCAGCTCACCACCGGCGCCTAGAGGGGGTTACGAGCAGTACTTC. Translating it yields CASSPPAPRGGYEQYF.